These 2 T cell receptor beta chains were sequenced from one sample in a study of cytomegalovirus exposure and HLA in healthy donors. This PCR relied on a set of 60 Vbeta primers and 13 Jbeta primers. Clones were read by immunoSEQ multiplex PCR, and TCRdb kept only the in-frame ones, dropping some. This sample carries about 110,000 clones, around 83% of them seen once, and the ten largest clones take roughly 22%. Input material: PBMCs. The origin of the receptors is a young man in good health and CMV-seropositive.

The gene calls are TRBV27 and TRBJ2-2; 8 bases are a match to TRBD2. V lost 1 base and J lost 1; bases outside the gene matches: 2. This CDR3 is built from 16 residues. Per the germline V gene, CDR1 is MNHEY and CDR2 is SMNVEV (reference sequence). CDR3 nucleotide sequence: TGTGCCAGCAGTTTATTTGGGACTAGGAACACCGGGGAGCTGTTTTTT. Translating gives CASSLFGTRNTGELFF.

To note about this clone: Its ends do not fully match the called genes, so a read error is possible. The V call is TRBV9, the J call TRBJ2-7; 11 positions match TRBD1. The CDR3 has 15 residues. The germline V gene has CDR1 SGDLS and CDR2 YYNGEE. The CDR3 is CASSSGQGVTYGQYF. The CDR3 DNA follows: TGTGCCAGCAGCTCGGGACAGGGGGTTACCTACGGGCAGTACTTC.